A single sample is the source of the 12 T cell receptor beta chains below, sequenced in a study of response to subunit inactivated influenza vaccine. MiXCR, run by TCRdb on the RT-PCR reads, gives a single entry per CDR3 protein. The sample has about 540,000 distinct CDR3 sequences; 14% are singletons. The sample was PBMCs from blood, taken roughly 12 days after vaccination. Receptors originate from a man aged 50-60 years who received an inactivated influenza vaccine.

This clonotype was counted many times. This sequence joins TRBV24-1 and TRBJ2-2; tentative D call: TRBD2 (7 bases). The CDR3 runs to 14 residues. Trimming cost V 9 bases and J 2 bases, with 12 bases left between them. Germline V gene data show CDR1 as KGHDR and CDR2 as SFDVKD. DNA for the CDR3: TGTGCCACCGGGGGGGCAGGAAACACCGGGGAGCTGTTTTTT. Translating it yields CATGGAGNTGELFF.

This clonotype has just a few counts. CDR3: CASSVTSGRSPGELFF. The CDR3 DNA follows: TGTGCCAGCAGTGTCACTAGCGGGAGAAGTCCCGGGGAGCTGTTTTTT. The chain links TRBV12-3 or TRBV12-4 to TRBJ2-2; TRBD2 aligns across 11 bases. This CDR3 comprises 16 residues. The J segment lost 6 bases and the V segment lost 5 bases, leaving 8 bases of the junction unmatched.

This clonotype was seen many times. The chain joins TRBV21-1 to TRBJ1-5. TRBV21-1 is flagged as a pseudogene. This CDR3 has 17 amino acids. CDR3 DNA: TGTGCCAGCAGTCCTAGGGAGACGGTCTCGGTGACTCAGCCCCAGCATTTT. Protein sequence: CASSPRETVSVTQPQHF.

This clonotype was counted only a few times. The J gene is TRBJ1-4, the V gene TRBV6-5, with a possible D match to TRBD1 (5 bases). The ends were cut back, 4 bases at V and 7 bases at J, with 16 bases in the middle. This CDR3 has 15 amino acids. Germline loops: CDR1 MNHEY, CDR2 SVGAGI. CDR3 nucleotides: TGTGCCAGCAGTTCTGGAATTGGGGGGGGTGAAAAACTGTTTTTT. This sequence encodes CASSSGIGGGEKLFF.

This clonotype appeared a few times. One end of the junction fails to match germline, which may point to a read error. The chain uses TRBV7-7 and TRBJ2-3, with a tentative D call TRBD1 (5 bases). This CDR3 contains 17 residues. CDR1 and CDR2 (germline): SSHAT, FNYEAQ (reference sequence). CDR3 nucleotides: TGTGCTAGCAGCTTAGGGGTAGGGGCCCGATCCACAGATACGCAGTATTTT. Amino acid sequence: CASSLGVGARSTDTQYF.

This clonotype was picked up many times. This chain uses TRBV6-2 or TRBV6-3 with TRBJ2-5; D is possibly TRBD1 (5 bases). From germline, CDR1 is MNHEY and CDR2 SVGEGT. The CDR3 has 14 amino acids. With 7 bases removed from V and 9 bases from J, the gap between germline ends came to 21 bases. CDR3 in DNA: TGTGCCAGCACCTTGGACAACTTCAATGGGGCCCAGTACTTC. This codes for CASTLDNFNGAQYF.

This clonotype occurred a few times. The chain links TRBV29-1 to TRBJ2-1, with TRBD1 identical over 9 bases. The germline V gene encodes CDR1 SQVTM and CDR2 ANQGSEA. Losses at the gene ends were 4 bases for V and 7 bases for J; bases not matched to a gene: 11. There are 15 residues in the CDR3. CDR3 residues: CSVGMLGTGKNEQFF. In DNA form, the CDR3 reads TGCAGCGTTGGCATGTTGGGGACAGGGAAGAATGAGCAGTTCTTC.

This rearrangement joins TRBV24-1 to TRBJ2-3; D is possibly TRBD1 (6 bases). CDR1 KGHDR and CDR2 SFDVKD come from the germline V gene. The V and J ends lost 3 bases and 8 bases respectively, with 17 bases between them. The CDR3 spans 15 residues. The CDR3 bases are TGTGCCACCAGTGATACACGGGACATATGGGGTACGCAGTATTTT. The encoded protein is CATSDTRDIWGTQYF.

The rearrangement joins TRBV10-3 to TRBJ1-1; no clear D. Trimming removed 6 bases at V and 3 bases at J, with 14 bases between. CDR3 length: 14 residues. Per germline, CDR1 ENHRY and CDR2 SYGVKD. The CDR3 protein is CAIRTDLGDTEAFF. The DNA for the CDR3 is TGTGCCATCAGGACCGATCTCGGGGACACTGAAGCTTTCTTT.

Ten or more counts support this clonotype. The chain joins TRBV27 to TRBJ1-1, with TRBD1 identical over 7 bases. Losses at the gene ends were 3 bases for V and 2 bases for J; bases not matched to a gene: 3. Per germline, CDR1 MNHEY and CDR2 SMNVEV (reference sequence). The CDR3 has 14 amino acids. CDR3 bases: TGTGCCAGCAGTTTCGCAGGGGGAAACACTGAAGCTTTCTTT. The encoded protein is CASSFAGGNTEAFF.

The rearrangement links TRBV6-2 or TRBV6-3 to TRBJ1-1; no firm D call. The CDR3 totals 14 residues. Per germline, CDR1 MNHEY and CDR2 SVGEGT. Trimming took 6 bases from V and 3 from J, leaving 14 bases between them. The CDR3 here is CASSPNPVYTEAFF. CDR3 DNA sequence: TGTGCCAGCAGCCCCAACCCAGTGTACACTGAAGCTTTCTTT.

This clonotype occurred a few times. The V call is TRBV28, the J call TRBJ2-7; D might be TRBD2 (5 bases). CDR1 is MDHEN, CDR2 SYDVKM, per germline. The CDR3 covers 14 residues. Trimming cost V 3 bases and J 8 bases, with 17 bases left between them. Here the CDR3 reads CASSFPDLAGKQYF. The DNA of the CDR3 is TGTGCCAGCAGTTTCCCCGACCTAGCCGGAAAGCAGTACTTC. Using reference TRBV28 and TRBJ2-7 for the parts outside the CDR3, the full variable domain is DVKVTQSSRYLVKRTGEKVFLECVQDMDHENMFWYRQDPGLGLRLIYFSYDVKMKEKGDIPEGYSVSREKKERFSLILESASTNQTSMYLCASSFPDLAGKQYFGPGTRLTVT.